The next 32 T cell receptor beta chains were all read from a single sample in a study of human versus mouse CDR3 diversity and MHC coevolution. Assay used: immunoSEQ multiplex PCR; TCRdb lists only in-frame clones, some missing. The table includes 50,000 to 70,000 clones, approximately 94% detected once. The sample was naive CD4+ T cells from blood. The subset: CD45RO-negative CD62L-positive naive CD4 T cells. Receptor source: a person aged 60 to 70 in good health.

The chain employs TRBV5-1 and TRBJ1-2; TRBD1 aligns across 7 bases. J was trimmed by 2 bases and V by 0 bases; bases with no gene match: 1. The CDR3 is made up of 14 amino acids. Germline V lookup: CDR1 SGHRS, CDR2 YFSETQ. CDR3 coding DNA: TGCGCCAGCAGCTTGGACAGGGGCAACTATGGCTACACCTTC. Encoded protein: CASSLDRGNYGYTF.

V and J are TRBV2 and TRBJ2-1, with 7 nucleotides matching TRBD2. The CDR3 totals 13 residues. V lost 11 bases, J lost 4 bases, and 8 bases stayed unmatched. Per the germline V gene, CDR1 is SNHLY and CDR2 is FYNNEI. The CDR3 bases are TGTGCCTCAAGCGAGCGGGAATACAATGAGCAGTTCTTC. It yields the protein CASSEREYNEQFF.

This clone appeared a single time. This chain connects TRBV11-1 to TRBJ2-7; 8 bases are shared with TRBD1. The CDR3 sequence is 16 residues long. The ends lost 1 base at V and 2 bases at J; junction bases unmatched: 7. CDR1 SGHAT and CDR2 FQDESV come from the germline V gene (reference sequence). CDR3: CASSLGQGKPPYEQYF. The CDR3 DNA sequence: TGTGCCAGCAGCTTAGGACAGGGGAAACCCCCCTACGAGCAGTACTTC.

This chain links TRBV21-1 with TRBJ2-7; the tabulated D call, TRBD2, remains unverified against the DNA. TRBV21-1 is shown as a pseudogene. This CDR3 region has 16 residues. The CDR3 coding sequence is TGTGCCAGCAGCAAAAGGTGGGTGGCGGGACCCTACGAGCAGTACTTC. This translates into CASSKRWVAGPYEQYF.

V gene TRBV5-4 combines with J gene TRBJ1-3; 8 bases agree with TRBD1. V gave up 2 bases and J gave up 0 bases; unmatched junction bases: 7. Germline CDR1 and CDR2: SGHNT and YYREEE (reference sequence). The CDR3 has 17 amino acids. The CDR3 nucleotides are TGTGCCAGCAGCTTATCGAGGACAGGGAACTCTGGAAACACCATATATTTT. It codes for CASSLSRTGNSGNTIYF.

V and J are TRBV11-2 and TRBJ2-7, with a tentative D call TRBD1 (6 bases). In germline, CDR1 is SGHAT, CDR2 FQNNGV. This CDR3 region has 15 residues. V dropped 3 bases and J dropped 6 bases, with 18 bases sitting between them. The CDR3 here is CASSFFAVQGVEQYF. The CDR3 DNA reads as TGTGCCAGCAGCTTCTTCGCGGTACAGGGCGTCGAGCAGTACTTC.

The chain is built from TRBV6-1 and TRBJ2-3, with 7 bases identical to TRBD1. V was clipped by 4 bases and J by 4 bases; unmatched bases: 5. The length of the CDR3 is 14 residues. Germline CDR1 MNHNS, CDR2 SASEGT. This CDR3 is CASSGAGGPDTQYF. The DNA for the CDR3 is TGTGCCAGCAGTGGGGCAGGGGGACCAGATACGCAGTATTTT.

The chain is built from TRBV29-1 and TRBJ1-4; D is unclear. Between the trimmed V and J ends, which lost 5 bases and 8 bases, there was a span of 18 bases. CDR1 is SQVTM, CDR2 ANQGSEA, per germline. The CDR3 has 14 amino acids. The DNA of the CDR3 is TGCAGCGTTCAACCTGAGGGTTTTGGGGAAAAACTGTTTTTT. It codes for CSVQPEGFGEKLFF.

V gene TRBV7-9 combines with J gene TRBJ2-3; D possibly corresponds to TRBD2 (6 bases). V lost 3 bases and J lost 2, with 9 bases in between. CDR1 is SEHNR, CDR2 FQNEAQ, per germline (reference sequence). The CDR3 is made up of 14 amino acids. The CDR3 DNA is TGTGCCAGCAGCTTTAGCGGAAACACAGATACGCAGTATTTT. Amino acid sequence: CASSFSGNTDTQYF.

The rearrangement links TRBV9 to TRBJ2-7; D is perhaps TRBD2 (6 bases). Germline V gene data show CDR1 as SGDLS and CDR2 as YYNGEE. The CDR3 is made up of 16 amino acids. Trimming shortened V by 0 bases and J by 0 bases, and 13 bases separated the two germline ends. The CDR3 loop reads CASSVAERASSYEQYF. CDR3 bases: TGTGCCAGCAGCGTAGCTGAGCGGGCGAGCTCCTACGAGCAGTACTTC.

V is TRBV12-5 and J is TRBJ1-2; TRBD1 matches at 8 bases. The germline CDR1 and CDR2 sequences are LGHNT and FRNRAP. The ends lost 1 base at V and 7 bases at J; junction bases unmatched: 11. The CDR3 covers 16 residues. In DNA, the CDR3 is TGTGCTAGTGGTTTGGGAAGTGACAGGGGAGTTGGTGGCTACACCTTC. It codes for CASGLGSDRGVGGYTF.

The V and J genes are TRBV6-1 and TRBJ1-5, with D uncertain. The germline V and J ends were trimmed by 8 bases and 3 bases, with 8 bases remaining between them. Germline values: CDR1 MNHNS, CDR2 SASEGT. CDR3 size: 12 residues. CDR3 protein: CASRTYNQPQHF. The CDR3 DNA reads TGTGCCAGCCGGACTTACAATCAGCCCCAGCATTTT.

This rearrangement joins TRBV5-1 to TRBJ2-1; 8 bases match TRBD1. The CDR3 length is 16 residues. Germline CDR1 is SGHRS and CDR2 is YFSETQ. V gave up 0 bases and J gave up 9 bases; unmatched junction bases: 11. Here the CDR3 DNA reads TGCGCCAGCAGCTTGGCGACAGGGGCCACCCGGGGTGAGCAGTTCTTC. Encoded protein: CASSLATGATRGEQFF.

The chain links TRBV5-3 to TRBJ1-2; TRBD1 is a possible D gene (5 bases). TRBV5-3 is designated an ORF whose function remains uncertain. The ends were cut back, 0 bases at V and 0 bases at J, with 18 bases in the middle. The CDR3 loop spans 18 amino acids. The CDR3 reads CARSLGGQGAPSNYGYTF. In nucleotides, the CDR3 is TGTGCCAGAAGCTTGGGCGGCCAGGGTGCCCCATCTAACTATGGCTACACCTTC.

The rearrangement joins TRBV14 to TRBJ1-2, with 7 bases lining up with TRBD1. The CDR3 sequence is 18 residues long. Germline V gives CDR1 SGHDN, CDR2 FVKESK. V lost 3 bases, J lost 5 bases, and 18 bases stayed unmatched. The CDR3 is CASSQPGTAYMGIYGYTF. CDR3 nucleotides: TGTGCCAGCAGCCAGCCCGGGACAGCCTATATGGGGATATATGGCTACACCTTC.

The rearrangement links TRBV5-1 to TRBJ2-1; D perhaps matches TRBD2 (6 bases). The CDR3 extends over 14 amino acids. The V end lost 4 bases, the J end lost 8 bases, and 16 bases lay between the germline ends. Germline CDR1 and CDR2: SGHRS and YFSETQ. In nucleotides, the CDR3 is TGCGCCAGCAGCGCCGGGGGTATGGGAGATGAGCAGTTCTTC. Protein sequence: CASSAGGMGDEQFF.

The chain carries TRBV5-1 and TRBJ1-1; a possible D gene is TRBD1 (5 bases). The germline V gene encodes CDR1 SGHRS and CDR2 YFSETQ. This CDR3 is 14 amino acids long. The V and J ends lost 4 bases and 1 base respectively, with 11 bases between them. CDR3 in amino acids: CASSRGSGNTEAFF. The CDR3 nucleotides are TGCGCCAGCAGCCGGGGGTCGGGGAACACTGAAGCTTTCTTT.

The rearrangement links TRBV10-2 to TRBJ2-2; 7 bases are a match to TRBD2. CDR3 length: 14 residues. Germline CDR1 WSHSY, CDR2 SAAADI. V gave up 7 bases and J gave up 6 bases; unmatched junction bases: 8. The CDR3 DNA is TGCGCCAGCATAGGGGACCTAGCGGCCGGGGAGCTGTTTTTT. It codes for CASIGDLAAGELFF.

The chain joins TRBV19 to TRBJ2-3; TRBD1 aligns across 7 bases. Looked up from germline, CDR1 is LNHDA and CDR2 is SQIVND (reference sequence). The CDR3 sequence is 14 residues long. Unmatched junction bases numbered 11, after V lost 10 bases and J lost 4 bases. CDR3 in DNA: TGTGCCACCCATCAGGGGGTCGAGGCAGATACGCAGTATTTT. As protein: CATHQGVEADTQYF.

The chain uses TRBV19 and TRBJ1-2, with 7 bases that match TRBD1. The CDR3 loop spans 14 amino acids. Per germline, CDR1 LNHDA and CDR2 SQIVND (reference sequence). V dropped 6 bases and J dropped 2; count of bases not matched to a gene: 6. The CDR3 spells CASRGQPSNYGYTF. CDR3 DNA: TGTGCCAGTAGGGGACAGCCCTCCAACTATGGCTACACCTTC. The variable domain in full, completed from reference TRBV19 and TRBJ1-2, reads DGGITQSPKYLFRKEGQNVTLSCEQNLNHDAMYWYRQDPGQGLRLIYYSQIVNDFQKGDIAEGYSVSREKKESFPLTVTSAQKNPTAFYLCASRGQPSNYGYTFGSGTRLTVV.

The rearrangement joins TRBV5-4 to TRBJ1-2; 8 positions agree with TRBD1. The CDR3 loop spans 13 amino acids. V trimming: 5 bases; J trimming: 8 bases; junction bases outside the gene matches: 8. Germline-derived CDR1 and CDR2 are SGHNT and YYREEE (reference sequence). The CDR3 here is CASSYGQGTGYTF. The DNA for the CDR3 is TGTGCCAGCAGTTATGGACAGGGTACAGGCTACACCTTC.

The rearrangement uses TRBV25-1 and TRBJ2-7; possible D gene TRBD2, 7 bases. CDR1 is MGHDK, CDR2 SYGVNS, per germline. Deletions cut 8 bases from V and 4 bases from J, with 15 bases between. The CDR3 covers 13 residues. CDR3: CASGGAIPYEQYF. CDR3 DNA sequence: TGTGCCAGCGGGGGGGCCATTCCGTACGAGCAGTACTTC.

The chain carries TRBV19 and TRBJ1-4; TRBD1 is a possible D gene (5 bases). V was trimmed by 0 bases and J by 6 bases, leaving 17 bases between them. Germline lookup yields CDR1 LNHDA and CDR2 SQIVND (reference sequence). This CDR3 contains 17 residues. CDR3 DNA sequence: TGTGCCAGTAGTATAGAAAGACTGGTAGACAGCGATGAAAAACTGTTTTTT. It encodes CASSIERLVDSDEKLFF.

The chain couples TRBV6-6 to TRBJ2-7, with 11 nucleotides matching TRBD2. The trim removed 7 bases at V and 0 bases at J, leaving 5 bases unmatched. This CDR3 is 15 amino acids long. Germline V gene data show CDR1 as MNHNY and CDR2 as SVGAGI (reference sequence). The CDR3: CASNPGTSGSYEQYF. The CDR3 DNA follows: TGTGCCAGCAATCCGGGGACTAGCGGCTCCTACGAGCAGTACTTC.

The V call is TRBV18, the J call TRBJ2-1, with 8 positions matching TRBD2. The ends lost 3 bases at V and 7 bases at J; junction bases unmatched: 8. The germline V gene encodes CDR1 KGHSH and CDR2 LQKENI. The CDR3 is made up of 15 amino acids. The CDR3 nucleotides are TGTGCCAGCTCACCTAGTTCCGGCGGGGGGAATGAGCAGTTCTTC. Its protein is CASSPSSGGGNEQFF.

Comments on this clone: The junction does not match germline at one end; this may be a read error. The gene calls are TRBV5-4 and TRBJ1-4, with 7 bases aligning to TRBD1. The CDR3 is 17 residues long. Germline CDR1 SGHNT, CDR2 YYREEE (reference sequence). CDR3 sequence reads: CASSRRGQSQTDEKLFF. The CDR3 DNA sequence: TGTGCCAGCAGCCGGAGGGGGCAATCTCAAACTGATGAAAAACTGTTTTTT.

The chain joins TRBV5-1 to TRBJ2-1; 10 positions agree with TRBD2. CDR1 SGHRS and CDR2 YFSETQ come from the germline V gene. This CDR3 has 19 residues. Trimming removed 4 bases from V and 2 bases from J; junction bases left unmatched: 15. DNA for the CDR3: TGCGCCAGCAGCAACCTTTGGGGCCTAGCGGGAGTGACCTACAATGAGCAGTTCTTC. Translating gives CASSNLWGLAGVTYNEQFF.

The chain employs TRBV7-9 and TRBJ1-4; 9 nucleotides align to TRBD1. Trimming cost V 6 bases and J 4 bases; bases outside gene matches: 6. The CDR3 has 15 amino acids. CDR1 and CDR2 from the germline V gene are SEHNR and FQNEAQ (reference sequence). The CDR3 DNA reads as TGTGCCAGCAGACAGGGACAGGGATTTAATGAAAAACTGTTTTTT. Amino acid sequence: CASRQGQGFNEKLFF.

The rearrangement uses TRBV29-1 and TRBJ2-5, with 8 bases fitting TRBD1. Germline V CDR1 and CDR2: SQVTM, ANQGSEA. The CDR3 covers 14 residues. V lost 4 bases, J lost 3 bases, and 7 bases stayed unmatched. The CDR3 loop reads CSVALTGGEETQYF. Here the CDR3 DNA reads TGCAGCGTTGCCCTTACAGGGGGAGAAGAGACCCAGTACTTC.

The sample holds one count of this clone. The chain has TRBV7-9 and TRBJ2-1; D is possibly TRBD2 (6 bases). The CDR3 runs to 15 residues. The V gene's germline CDR1 is SEHNR and CDR2 FQNEAQ (reference sequence). Trimming pared 0 bases from V and 9 bases from J, leaving 15 bases between. CDR3: CASSLAGREAAEQFF. CDR3 sequence (DNA): TGTGCCAGCAGCTTAGCGGGCAGGGAGGCTGCTGAGCAGTTCTTC.

This sequence joins TRBV10-1 and TRBJ2-5; D uncertain. The J call may be incorrect, as the DNA end agrees better with TRBJ2-7. Per germline, CDR1 WNHNN and CDR2 SYGVQD (reference sequence). This CDR3 region has 14 residues. The CDR3 coding sequence is TGCGCCAGCAGTTTGAACTCGCCTCGGTACGAGCAGTACTTC. Amino acids: CASSLNSPRYEQYF.

V and J are TRBV27 and TRBJ1-3, with 7 bases that match TRBD1. V dropped 5 bases and J dropped 4; count of bases not matched to a gene: 5. CDR1 is MNHEY and CDR2 is SMNVEV in the germline V gene (reference sequence). This CDR3 is built from 14 residues. In nucleotides, the CDR3 is TGTGCCAGCAGTAAACAGGGGTCGGGAAACACCATATATTTT. Translated, it gives CASSKQGSGNTIYF.